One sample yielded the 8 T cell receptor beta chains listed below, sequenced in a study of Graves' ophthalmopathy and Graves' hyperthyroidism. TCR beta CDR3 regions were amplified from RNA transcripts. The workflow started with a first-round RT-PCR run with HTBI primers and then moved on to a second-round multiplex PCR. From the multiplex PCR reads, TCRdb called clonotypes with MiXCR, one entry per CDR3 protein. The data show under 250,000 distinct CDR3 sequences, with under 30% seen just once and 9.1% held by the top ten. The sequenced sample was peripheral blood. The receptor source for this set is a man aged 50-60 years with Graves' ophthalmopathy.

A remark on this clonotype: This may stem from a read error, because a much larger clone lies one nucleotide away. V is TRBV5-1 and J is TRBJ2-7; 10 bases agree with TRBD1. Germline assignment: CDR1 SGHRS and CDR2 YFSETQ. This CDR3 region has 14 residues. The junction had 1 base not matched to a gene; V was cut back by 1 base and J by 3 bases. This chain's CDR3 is CASSLWTGGYEQYF. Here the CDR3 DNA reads TGCGCCAGCAGCTTGTGGACAGGGGGCTACGAGCAGTACTTC. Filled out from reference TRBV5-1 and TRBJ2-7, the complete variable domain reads KAGVTQTPRYLIKTRGQQVTLSCSPISGHRSVSWYQQTPGQGLQFLFEYFSETQRNKGNFPGRFSGRQFSNSRSEMNVSTLELGDSALYLCASSLWTGGYEQYFGPGTRLTVT.

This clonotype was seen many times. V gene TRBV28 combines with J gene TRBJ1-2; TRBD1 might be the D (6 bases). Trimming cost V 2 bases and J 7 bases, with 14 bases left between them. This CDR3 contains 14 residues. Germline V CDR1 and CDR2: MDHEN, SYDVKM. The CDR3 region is CASSLAGTWSGYTF. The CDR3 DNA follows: TGTGCCAGCAGTTTAGCCGGGACATGGAGTGGCTACACCTTC.

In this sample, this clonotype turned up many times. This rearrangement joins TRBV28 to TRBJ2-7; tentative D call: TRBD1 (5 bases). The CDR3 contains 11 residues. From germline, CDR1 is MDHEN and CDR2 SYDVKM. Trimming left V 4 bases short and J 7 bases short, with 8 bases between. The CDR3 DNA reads TGTGCCAGCAGTTCACAGGTGGAGCAGTACTTC. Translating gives CASSSQVEQYF.

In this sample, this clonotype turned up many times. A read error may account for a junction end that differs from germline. CDR3 nucleotide sequence: TGTGCCAGCAGTTTATCTACCGACAGGGGAGAGACCCGGTACTTC. This encodes CASSLSTDRGETRYF. The rearrangement uses TRBV28 and TRBJ2-5; 8 nucleotides match TRBD1. Looked up from germline, CDR1 is MDHEN and CDR2 is SYDVKM. This CDR3 region has 15 residues.

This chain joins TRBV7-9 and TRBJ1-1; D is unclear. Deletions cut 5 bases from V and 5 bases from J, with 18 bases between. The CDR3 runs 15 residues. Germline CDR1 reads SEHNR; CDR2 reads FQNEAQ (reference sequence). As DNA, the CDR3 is TGTGCCAGCAGCAACACTTTCGGGTTGGAAACTGAAGCTTTCTTT. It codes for CASSNTFGLETEAFF. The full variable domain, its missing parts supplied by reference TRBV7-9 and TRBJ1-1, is DTGVSQNPRHKITKRGQNVTFRCDPISEHNRLYWYRQTLGQGPEFLTYFQNEAQLEKSRLLSDRFSAERPKGSFSTLEIQRTEQGDSAMYLCASSNTFGLETEAFFGQGTRLTVV.

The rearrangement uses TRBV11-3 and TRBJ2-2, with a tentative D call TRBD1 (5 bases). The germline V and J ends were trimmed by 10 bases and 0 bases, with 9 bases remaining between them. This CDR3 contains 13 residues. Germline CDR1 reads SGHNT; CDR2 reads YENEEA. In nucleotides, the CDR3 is TGTGCCACCGGACAAGCGAACACCGGGGAGCTGTTTTTT. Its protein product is CATGQANTGELFF.

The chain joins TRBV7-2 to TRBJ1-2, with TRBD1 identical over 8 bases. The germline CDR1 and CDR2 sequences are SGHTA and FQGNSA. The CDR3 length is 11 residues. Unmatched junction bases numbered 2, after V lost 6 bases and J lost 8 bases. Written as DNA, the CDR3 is TGTGCCAGCAGAAGACAGGGGGGCTACACCTTC. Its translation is CASRRQGGYTF.

The DNA for the CDR3 is TGTGCCAGCAGTTACAGGGACACGGATGGTGTTGAGACCCAGTACTTC. Its translation is CASSYRDTDGVETQYF. The rearrangement uses TRBV6-5 and TRBJ2-5; TRBD1 might be the D (6 bases). With 2 bases removed from V and 5 bases from J, the gap between germline ends came to 18 bases. The germline V gene encodes CDR1 MNHEY and CDR2 SVGAGI. CDR3 length: 16 residues.